The text below deals with one T cell receptor beta chain. The data are from a study of blood T cell repertoires in COVID-19. In the study overall: The samples span acute and convalescent COVID-19 from the United States, Italy and Spain.

Germline V gene sequence: CDR1 MDHEN, CDR2 SYDVKM. The trim removed 6 bases at V and 4 bases at J, leaving 7 bases unmatched. CDR3 length: 15 residues. Measured with immunoSEQ multiplex PCR; TCRdb has only the in-frame clones, and not every one. This sample has around 290,000 clones, with about 89% found just once. Patients of the Seattle cohort, enrolled during active infection, were followed longitudinally. Sequenced material: peripheral blood. The receptor's source is a woman aged 25-40 years with COVID-19, enrolled during active disease. This sequence joins TRBV28 and TRBJ1-3; 9 bases map to TRBD1. The CDR3 reads CASSTTGGIGNTIYF. The CDR3 DNA sequence: TGTGCCAGCAGCACAACAGGGGGCATAGGAAACACCATATATTTT.